This TCR beta chain is from a study of cytomegalovirus exposure and HLA in healthy donors. Findings of the study overall: Analysis was carried out at a later point, and it linked a missense DCLRE1C variant to TCR beta V- and J-gene trimming. Among the CMV-associated chains, a few were confirmed in vitro as specific for CMV antigens. Some TCR beta chains (164 of them) were listed as cytomegalovirus-associated. Productive rates of about 87% or about 30% were seen for most TCR beta V segments in an earlier analysis.

This CDR3 is 13 amino acids long. Deletions cut 4 bases from V and 6 bases from J, with 11 bases between. CDR1 and CDR2 from the germline V gene are MGHRA and YSYEKL. The PCR contained 60 Vbeta and 13 Jbeta primers. Repertoires were generated with immunoSEQ multiplex PCR, while TCRdb's copy carries only in-frame clones and drops some. This sample carries 85,000 to 130,000 clones, about 75% of them seen once, and the ten largest clones take around an eighth. A word on this clone: Its antigen is not identified.

Sequenced sample: PBMCs. The rearrangement joins TRBV4-1 to TRBJ2-3, with a possible D match to TRBD2 (6 bases). This clonotype originated in a male donor in good health and CMV-seropositive. CDR3 sequence: CASSLEGLDTQYF. As DNA, the CDR3 is TGCGCCAGCAGCCTGGAGGGGCTGGATACGCAGTATTTT.